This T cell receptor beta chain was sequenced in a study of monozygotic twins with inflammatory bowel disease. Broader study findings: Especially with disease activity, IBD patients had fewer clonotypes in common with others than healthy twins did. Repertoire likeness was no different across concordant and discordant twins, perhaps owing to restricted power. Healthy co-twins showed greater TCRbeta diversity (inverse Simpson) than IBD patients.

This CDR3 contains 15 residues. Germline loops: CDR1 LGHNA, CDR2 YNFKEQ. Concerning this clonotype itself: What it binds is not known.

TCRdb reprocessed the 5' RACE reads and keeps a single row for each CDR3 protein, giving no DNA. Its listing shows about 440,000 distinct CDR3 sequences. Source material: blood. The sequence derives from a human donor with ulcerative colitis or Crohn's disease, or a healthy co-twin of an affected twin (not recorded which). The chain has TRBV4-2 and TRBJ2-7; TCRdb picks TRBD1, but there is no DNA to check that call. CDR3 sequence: CASSQERQPAYEQYF.